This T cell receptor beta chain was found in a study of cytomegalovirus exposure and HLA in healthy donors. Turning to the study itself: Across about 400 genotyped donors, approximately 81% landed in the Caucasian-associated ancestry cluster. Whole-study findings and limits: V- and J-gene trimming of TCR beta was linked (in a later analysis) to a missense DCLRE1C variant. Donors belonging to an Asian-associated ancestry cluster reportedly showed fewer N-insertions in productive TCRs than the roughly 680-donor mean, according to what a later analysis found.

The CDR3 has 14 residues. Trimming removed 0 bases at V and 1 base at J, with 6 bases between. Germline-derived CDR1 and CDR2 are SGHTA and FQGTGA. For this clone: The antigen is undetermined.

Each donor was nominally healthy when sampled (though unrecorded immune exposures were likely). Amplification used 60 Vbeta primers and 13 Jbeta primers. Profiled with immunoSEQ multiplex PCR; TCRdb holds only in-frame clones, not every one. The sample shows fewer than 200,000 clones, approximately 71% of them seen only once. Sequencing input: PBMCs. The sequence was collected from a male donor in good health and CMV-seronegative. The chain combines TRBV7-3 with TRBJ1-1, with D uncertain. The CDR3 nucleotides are TGTGCCAGCAGCTTAACTTTCGGGAACACTGAAGCTTTCTTT. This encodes CASSLTFGNTEAFF. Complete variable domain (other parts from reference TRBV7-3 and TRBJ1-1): GAGVSQTPSNKVTEKGKYVELRCDPISGHTALYWYRQSLGQGPEFLIYFQGTGAADDSGLPNDRFFAVRPEGSVSTLKIQRTERGDSAVYLCASSLTFGNTEAFFGQGTRLTVV.